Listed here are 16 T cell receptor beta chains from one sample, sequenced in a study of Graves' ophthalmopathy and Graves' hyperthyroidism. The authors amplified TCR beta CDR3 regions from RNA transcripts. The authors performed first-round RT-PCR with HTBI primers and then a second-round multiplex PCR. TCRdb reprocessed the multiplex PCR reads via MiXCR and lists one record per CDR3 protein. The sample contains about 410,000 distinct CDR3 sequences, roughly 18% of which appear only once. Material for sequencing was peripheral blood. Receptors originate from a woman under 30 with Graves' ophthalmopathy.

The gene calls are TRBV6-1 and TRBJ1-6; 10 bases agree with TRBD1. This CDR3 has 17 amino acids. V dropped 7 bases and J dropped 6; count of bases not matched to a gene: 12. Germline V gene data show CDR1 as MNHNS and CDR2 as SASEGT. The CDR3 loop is CASTTVRDRGVNSPLHF. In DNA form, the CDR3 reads TGTGCCAGCACCACAGTAAGGGACAGGGGAGTTAATTCACCCCTCCACTTT.

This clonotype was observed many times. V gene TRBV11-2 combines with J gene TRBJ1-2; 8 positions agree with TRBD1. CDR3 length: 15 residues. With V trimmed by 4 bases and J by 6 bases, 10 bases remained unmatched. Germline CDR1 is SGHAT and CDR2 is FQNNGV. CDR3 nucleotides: TGTGCCAGCAGCTATGGACAGGGTGTGCCTCATGGCTACACCTTC. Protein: CASSYGQGVPHGYTF.

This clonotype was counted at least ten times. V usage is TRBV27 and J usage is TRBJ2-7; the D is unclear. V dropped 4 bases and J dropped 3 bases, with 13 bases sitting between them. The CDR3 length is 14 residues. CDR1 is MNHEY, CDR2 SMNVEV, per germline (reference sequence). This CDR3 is CASSSIPWGYEQYF. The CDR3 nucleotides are TGTGCCAGCAGTTCCATTCCATGGGGCTACGAGCAGTACTTC.

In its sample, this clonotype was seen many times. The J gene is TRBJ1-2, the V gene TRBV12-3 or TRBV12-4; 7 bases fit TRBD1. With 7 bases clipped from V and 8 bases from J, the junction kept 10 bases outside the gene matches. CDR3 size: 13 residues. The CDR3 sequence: CASKLRARGGYTF. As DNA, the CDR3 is TGTGCCAGCAAGCTAAGAGCCAGGGGGGGCTACACCTTC.

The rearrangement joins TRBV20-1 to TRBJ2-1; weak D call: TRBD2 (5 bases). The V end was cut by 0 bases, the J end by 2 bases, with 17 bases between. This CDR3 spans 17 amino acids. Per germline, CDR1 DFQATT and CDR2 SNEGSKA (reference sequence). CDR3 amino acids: CSARDINGRAAYNEQFF. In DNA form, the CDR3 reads TGCAGTGCTAGAGATATTAACGGGCGGGCAGCCTACAATGAGCAGTTCTTC.

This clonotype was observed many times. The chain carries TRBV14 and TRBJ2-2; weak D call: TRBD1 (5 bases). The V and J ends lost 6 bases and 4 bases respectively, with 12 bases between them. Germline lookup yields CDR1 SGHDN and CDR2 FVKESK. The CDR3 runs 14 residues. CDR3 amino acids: CASSYQGSTGELFF. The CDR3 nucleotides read TGTGCCAGCAGTTACCAGGGATCCACCGGGGAGCTGTTTTTT.

CDR3 protein: CASSTVSREGTQYF. Written as DNA, the CDR3 is TGTGCCAGCAGCACCGTCTCGCGGGAGGGGACCCAGTACTTC. V is TRBV9 and J is TRBJ2-5; 9 bases agree with TRBD2. CDR1 and CDR2 (germline): SGDLS, YYNGEE. V was clipped by 4 bases and J by 7 bases; unmatched bases: 8. CDR3 length equals 14 residues.

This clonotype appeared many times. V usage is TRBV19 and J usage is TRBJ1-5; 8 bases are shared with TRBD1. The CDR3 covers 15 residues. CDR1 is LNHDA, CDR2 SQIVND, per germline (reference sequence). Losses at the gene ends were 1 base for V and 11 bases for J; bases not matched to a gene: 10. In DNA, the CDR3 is TGTGCCAGTAGTATAGCTGGGGCAGGGGGCGTAACCCAGCATTTT. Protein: CASSIAGAGGVTQHF.

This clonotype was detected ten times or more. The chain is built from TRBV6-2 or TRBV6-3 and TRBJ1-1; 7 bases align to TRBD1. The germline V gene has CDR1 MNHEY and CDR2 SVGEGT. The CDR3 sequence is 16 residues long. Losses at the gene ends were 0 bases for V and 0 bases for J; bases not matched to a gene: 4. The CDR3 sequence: CASSYSKDRVNTEAFF. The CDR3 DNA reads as TGTGCCAGCAGTTACTCGAAAGACAGGGTGAACACTGAAGCTTTCTTT.

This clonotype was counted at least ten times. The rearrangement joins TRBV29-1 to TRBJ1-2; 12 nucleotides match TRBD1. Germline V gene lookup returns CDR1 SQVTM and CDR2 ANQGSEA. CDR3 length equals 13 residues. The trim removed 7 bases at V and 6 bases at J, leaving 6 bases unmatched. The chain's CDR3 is CSALGQGADGYTF. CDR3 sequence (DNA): TGCAGCGCCCTGGGACAGGGGGCAGATGGCTACACCTTC.

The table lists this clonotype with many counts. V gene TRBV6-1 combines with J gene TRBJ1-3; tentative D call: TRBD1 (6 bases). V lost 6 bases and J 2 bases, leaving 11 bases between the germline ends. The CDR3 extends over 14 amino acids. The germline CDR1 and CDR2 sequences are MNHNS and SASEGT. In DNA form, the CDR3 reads TGTGCCAGCAGCGCGGGACAAACTGGAAACACCATATATTTT. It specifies CASSAGQTGNTIYF.

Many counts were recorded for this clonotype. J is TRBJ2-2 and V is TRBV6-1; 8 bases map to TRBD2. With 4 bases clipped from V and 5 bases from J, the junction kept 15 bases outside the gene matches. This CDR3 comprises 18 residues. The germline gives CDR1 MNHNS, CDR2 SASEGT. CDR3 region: CASSARIGLATGTGELFF. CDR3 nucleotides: TGTGCCAGCAGTGCCAGAATTGGACTAGCCACCGGGACCGGGGAGCTGTTTTTT.

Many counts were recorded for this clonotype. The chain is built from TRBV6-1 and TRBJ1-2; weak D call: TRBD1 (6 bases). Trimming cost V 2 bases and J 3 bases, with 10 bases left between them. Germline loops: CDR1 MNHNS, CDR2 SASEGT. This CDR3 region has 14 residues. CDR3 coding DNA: TGTGCCAGCAGTGAACACAGGGTGTACTATGGCTACACCTTC. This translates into CASSEHRVYYGYTF.

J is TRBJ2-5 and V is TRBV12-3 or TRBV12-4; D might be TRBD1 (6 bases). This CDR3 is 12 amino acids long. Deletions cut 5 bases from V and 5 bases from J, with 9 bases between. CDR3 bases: TGTGCCAGCAGTGGACAGAGGGAGACCCAGTACTTC. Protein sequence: CASSGQRETQYF.

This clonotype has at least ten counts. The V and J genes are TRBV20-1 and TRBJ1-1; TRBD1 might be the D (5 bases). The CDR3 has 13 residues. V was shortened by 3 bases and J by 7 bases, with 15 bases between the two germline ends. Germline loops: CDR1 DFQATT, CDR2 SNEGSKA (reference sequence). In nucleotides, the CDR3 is TGCAGTGCTAGGGGCCGTGGGGACTTTGAAGCTTTCTTT. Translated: CSARGRGDFEAFF.

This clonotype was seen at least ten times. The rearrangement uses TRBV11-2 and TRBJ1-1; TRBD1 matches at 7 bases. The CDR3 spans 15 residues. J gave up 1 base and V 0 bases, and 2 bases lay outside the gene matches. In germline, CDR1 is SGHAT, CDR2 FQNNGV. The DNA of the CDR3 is TGTGCCAGCAGCTTAGAGGACAGGCGGAACACTGAAGCTTTCTTT. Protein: CASSLEDRRNTEAFF.